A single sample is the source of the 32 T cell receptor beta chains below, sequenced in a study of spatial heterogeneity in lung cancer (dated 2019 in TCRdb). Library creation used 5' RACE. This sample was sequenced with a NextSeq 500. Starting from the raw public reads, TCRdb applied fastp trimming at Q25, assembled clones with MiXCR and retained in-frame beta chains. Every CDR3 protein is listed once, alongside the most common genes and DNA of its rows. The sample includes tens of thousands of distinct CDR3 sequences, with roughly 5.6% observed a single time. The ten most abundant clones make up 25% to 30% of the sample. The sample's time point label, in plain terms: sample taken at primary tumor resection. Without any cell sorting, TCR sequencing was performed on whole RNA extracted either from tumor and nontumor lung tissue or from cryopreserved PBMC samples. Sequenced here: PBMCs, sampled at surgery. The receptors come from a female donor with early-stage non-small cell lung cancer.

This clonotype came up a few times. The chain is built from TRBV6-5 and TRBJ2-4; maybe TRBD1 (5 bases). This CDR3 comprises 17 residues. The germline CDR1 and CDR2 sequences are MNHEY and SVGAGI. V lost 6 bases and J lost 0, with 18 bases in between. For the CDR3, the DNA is TGTGCCAGCAGCCTCACAGACAGAGGCCCAGCCAAAAACATTCAGTACTTC. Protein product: CASSLTDRGPAKNIQYF.

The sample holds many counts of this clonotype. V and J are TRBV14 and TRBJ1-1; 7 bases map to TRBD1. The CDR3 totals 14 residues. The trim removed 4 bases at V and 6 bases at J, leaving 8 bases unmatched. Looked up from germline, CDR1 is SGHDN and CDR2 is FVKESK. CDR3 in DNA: TGTGCCAGCAGCCCGACAGGGTTGGGTGCTGAAGCTTTCTTT. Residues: CASSPTGLGAEAFF.

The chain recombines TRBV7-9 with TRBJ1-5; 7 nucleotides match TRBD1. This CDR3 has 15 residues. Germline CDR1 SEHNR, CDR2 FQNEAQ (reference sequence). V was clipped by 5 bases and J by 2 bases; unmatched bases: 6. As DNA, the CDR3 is TGTGCCAGCAGCCTGACCGGGACAGGCAATCAGCCCCAGCATTTT. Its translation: CASSLTGTGNQPQHF.

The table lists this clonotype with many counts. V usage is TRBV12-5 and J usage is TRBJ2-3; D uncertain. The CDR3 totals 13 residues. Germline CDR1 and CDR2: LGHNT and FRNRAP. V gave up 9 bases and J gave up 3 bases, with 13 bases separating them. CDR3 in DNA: TGTGCTAGCGGACCTTTTGGTACAGATACGCAGTATTTT. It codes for CASGPFGTDTQYF.

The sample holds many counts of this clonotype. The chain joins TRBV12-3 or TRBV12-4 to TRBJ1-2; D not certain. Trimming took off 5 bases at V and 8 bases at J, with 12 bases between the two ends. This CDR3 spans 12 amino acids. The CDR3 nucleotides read TGTGCCAGCAGTCCCGGACGGAGGGGCTACACCTTC. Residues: CASSPGRRGYTF.

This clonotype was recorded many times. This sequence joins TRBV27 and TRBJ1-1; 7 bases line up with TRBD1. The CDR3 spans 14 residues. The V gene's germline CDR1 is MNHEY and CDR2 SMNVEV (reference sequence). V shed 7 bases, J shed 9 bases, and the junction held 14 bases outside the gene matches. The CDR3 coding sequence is TGTGCCAGCACGAGAGATATGCAGGGGGGCAAAGCTTTCTTT. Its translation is CASTRDMQGGKAFF.

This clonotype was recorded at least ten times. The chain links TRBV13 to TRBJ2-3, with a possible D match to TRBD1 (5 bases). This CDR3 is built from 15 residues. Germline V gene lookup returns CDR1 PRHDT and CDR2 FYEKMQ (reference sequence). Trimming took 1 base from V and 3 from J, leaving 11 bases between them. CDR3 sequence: CASSLVGQGTDTQYF. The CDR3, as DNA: TGTGCCAGCAGCTTAGTTGGGCAGGGAACAGATACGCAGTATTTT. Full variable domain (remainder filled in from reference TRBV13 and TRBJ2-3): AAGVIQSPRHLIKEKRETATLKCYPIPRHDTVYWYQQGPGQDPQFLISFYEKMQSDKGSIPDRFSAQQFSDYHSELNMSSLELGDSALYFCASSLVGQGTDTQYFGPGTRLTVL.

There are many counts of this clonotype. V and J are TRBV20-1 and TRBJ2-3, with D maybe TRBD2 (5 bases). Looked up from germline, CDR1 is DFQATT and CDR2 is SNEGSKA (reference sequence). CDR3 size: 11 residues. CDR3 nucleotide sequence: TGCGGACTTGTTAGCACAGATACGCAGTATTTT. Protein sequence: CGLVSTDTQYF.

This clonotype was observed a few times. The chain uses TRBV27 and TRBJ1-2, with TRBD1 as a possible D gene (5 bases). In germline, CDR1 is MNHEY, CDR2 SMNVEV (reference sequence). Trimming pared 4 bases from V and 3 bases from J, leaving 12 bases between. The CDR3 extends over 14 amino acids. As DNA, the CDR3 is TGTGCCAGCAGTTCCTTCCGGGGCGACTATGGCTACACCTTC. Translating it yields CASSSFRGDYGYTF.

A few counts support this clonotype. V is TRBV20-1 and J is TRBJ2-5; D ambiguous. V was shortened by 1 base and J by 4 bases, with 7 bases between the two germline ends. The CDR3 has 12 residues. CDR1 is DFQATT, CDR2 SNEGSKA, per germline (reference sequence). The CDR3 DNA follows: TGCAGTGCTAGAGTAGCCGCAGAGACCCAGTACTTC. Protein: CSARVAAETQYF.

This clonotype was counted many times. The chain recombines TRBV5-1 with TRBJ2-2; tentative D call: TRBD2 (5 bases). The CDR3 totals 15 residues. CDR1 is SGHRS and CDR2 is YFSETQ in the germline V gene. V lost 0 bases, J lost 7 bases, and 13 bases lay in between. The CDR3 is CASSLALKEVGELFF. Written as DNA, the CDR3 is TGCGCCAGCAGCTTGGCCCTCAAGGAGGTCGGGGAGCTGTTTTTT.

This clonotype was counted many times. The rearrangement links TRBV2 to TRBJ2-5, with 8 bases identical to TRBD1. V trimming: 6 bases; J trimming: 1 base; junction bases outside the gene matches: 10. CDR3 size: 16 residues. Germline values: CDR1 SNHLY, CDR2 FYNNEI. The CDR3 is CASSRTGQVTQETQYF. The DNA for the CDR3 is TGTGCCAGCAGCCGAACGGGACAGGTGACCCAAGAGACCCAGTACTTC.

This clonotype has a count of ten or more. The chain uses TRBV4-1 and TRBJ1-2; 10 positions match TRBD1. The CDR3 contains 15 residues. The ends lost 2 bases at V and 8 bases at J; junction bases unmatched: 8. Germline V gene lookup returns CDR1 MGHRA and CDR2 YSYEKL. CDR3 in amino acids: CASSQLGTGAQGYTF. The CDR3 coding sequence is TGCGCCAGCAGCCAACTGGGGACAGGGGCTCAGGGCTACACCTTC.

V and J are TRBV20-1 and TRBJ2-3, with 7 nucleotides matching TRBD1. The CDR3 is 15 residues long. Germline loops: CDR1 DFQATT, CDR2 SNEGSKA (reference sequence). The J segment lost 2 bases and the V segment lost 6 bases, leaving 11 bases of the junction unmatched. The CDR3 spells CSAEDRDRNTDTQYF. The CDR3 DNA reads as TGCAGTGCGGAGGACCGGGACAGAAACACAGATACGCAGTATTTT.

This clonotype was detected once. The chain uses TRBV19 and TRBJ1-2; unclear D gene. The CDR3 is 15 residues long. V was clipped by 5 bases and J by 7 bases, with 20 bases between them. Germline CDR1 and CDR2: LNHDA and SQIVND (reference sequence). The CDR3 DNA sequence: TGTGCCAGTAGTTTGGGTCTCGATCGAGGAATTGGCTACACCTTC. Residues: CASSLGLDRGIGYTF.

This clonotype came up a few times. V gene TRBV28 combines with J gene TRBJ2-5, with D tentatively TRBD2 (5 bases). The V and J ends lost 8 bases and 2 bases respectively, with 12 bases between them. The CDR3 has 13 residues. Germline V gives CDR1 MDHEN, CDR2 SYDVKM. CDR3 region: CASVTSGQETQYF. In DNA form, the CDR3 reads TGTGCCAGCGTCACCAGCGGACAAGAGACCCAGTACTTC.

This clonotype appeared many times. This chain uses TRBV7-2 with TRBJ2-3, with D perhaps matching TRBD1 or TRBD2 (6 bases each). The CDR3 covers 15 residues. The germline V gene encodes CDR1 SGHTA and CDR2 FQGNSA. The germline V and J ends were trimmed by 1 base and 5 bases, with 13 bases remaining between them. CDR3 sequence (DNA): TGTGCCAGCAGCTTAGGTACTAGCAGGGGAGATACGCAGTATTTT. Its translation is CASSLGTSRGDTQYF.

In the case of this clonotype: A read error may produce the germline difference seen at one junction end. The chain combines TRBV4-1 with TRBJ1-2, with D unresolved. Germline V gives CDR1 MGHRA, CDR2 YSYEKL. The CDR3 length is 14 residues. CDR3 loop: CSSSQVVIGYGYTF. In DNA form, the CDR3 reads TGCTCCAGCAGCCAAGTGGTAATAGGCTATGGCTACACCTTC.

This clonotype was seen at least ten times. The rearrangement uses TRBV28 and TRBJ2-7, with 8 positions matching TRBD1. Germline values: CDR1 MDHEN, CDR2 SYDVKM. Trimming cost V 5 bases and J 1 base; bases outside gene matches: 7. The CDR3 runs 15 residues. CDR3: CASSPGGAGSYEQYF. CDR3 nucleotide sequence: TGTGCCAGCAGTCCAGGGGGCGCGGGGTCCTACGAGCAGTACTTC.

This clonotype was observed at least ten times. CDR3 nucleotide sequence: TGTGCCAGCAGTCCCAGGGCAGGGTTGGAGCCCCAGCATTTT. Its protein is CASSPRAGLEPQHF. The chain recombines TRBV27 with TRBJ1-5, with D perhaps matching TRBD1 (5 bases). V was cut by 5 bases and J by 8 bases, with 16 bases left in between. The CDR3 spans 14 residues. Germline loops: CDR1 MNHEY, CDR2 SMNVEV (reference sequence).

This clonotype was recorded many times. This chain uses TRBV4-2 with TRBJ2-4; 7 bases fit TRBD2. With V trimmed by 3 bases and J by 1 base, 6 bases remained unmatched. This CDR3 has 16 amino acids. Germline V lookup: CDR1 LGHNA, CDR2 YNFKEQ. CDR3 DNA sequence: TGTGCCAGCAGCCACACTAGCGCGTCGGCCAAAAACATTCAGTACTTC. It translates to CASSHTSASAKNIQYF.

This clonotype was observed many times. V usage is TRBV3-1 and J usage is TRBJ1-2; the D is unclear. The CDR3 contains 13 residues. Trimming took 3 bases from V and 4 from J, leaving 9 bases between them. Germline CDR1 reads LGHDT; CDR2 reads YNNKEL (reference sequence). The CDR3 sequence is CASSHETSYGYTF. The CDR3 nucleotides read TGTGCCAGCAGCCATGAGACGAGCTATGGCTACACCTTC. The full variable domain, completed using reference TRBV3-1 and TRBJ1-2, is DTAVSQTPKYLVTQMGNDKSIKCEQNLGHDTMYWYKQDSKKFLKIMFSYNNKELIINETVPNRFSPKSPDKAHLNLHINSLELGDSAVYFCASSHETSYGYTFGSGTRLTVV.

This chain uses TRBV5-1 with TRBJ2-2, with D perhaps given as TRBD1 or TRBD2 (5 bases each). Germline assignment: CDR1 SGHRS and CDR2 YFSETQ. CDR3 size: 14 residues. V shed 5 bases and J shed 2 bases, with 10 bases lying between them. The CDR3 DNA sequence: TGCGCCAGCAGTCGGGACCAAAACACCGGGGAGCTGTTTTTT. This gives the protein CASSRDQNTGELFF.

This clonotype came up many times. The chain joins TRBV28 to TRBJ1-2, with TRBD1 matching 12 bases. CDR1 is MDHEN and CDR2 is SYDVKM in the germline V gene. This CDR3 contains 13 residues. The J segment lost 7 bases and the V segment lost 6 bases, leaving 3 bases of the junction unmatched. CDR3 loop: CASRGQGAAGYTF. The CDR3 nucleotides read TGTGCCAGCAGGGGACAGGGGGCAGCTGGCTACACCTTC.

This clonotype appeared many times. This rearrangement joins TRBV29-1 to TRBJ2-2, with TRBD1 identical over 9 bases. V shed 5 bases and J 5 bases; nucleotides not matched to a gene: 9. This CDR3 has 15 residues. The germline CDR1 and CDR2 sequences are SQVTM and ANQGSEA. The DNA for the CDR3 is TGCAGCGTTTACAGCACAGGGGGCAAGACCGGGGAGCTGTTTTTT. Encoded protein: CSVYSTGGKTGELFF.

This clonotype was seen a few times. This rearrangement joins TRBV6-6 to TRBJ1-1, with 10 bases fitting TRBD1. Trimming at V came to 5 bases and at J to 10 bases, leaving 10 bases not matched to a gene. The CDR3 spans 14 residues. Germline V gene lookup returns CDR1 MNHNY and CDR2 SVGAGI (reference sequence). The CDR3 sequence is CASSDYDRGRGAFF. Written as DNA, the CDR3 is TGTGCCAGCAGTGATTATGACAGGGGGCGGGGAGCTTTCTTT.

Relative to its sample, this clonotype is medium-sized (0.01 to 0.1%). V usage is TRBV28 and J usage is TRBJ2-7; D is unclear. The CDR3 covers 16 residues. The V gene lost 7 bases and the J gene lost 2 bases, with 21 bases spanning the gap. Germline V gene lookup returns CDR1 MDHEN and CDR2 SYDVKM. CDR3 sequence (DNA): TGTGCCAGCACCTCCACCGTTGAGTCTGTAGCCTACGAGCAGTACTTC. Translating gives CASTSTVESVAYEQYF.

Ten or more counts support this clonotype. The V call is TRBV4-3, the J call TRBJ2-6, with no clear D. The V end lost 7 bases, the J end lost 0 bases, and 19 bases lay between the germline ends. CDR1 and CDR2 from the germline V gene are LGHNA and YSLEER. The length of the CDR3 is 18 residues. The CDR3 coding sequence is TGCGCCAGCACCCCGCTTCTAACGGAGAGCTCTGGGGCCAACGTCCTGACTTTC. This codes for CASTPLLTESSGANVLTF.

The CDR3 sequence is CASSLGGNSNQPQHF. The CDR3 DNA follows: TGTGCCAGCAGCTTAGGAGGGAATAGCAATCAGCCCCAGCATTTT. The rearrangement joins TRBV7-2 to TRBJ1-5, with no clear D. Germline V gives CDR1 SGHTA, CDR2 FQGNSA. V gave up 1 base and J gave up 0 bases, with 7 bases separating them. This CDR3 comprises 15 residues.

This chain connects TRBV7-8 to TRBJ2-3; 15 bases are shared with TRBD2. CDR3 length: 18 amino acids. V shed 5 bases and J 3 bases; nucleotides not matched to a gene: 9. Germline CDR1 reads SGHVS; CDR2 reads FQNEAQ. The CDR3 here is CASSITSGTSGGTDTQYF. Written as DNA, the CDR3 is TGTGCCAGCAGCATAACCTCCGGGACTAGCGGGGGGACAGATACGCAGTATTTT.

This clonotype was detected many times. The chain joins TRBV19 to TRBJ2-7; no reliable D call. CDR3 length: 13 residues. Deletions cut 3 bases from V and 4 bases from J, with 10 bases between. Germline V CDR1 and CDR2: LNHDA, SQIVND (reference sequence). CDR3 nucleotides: TGTGCCAGTAGTATCCGTACGGAGTACGAGCAGTACTTC. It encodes CASSIRTEYEQYF.

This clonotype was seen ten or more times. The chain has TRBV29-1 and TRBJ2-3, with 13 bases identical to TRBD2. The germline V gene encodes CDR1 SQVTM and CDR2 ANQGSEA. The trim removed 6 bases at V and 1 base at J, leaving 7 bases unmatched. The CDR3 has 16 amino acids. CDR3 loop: CSVIPGTSGGTDTQYF. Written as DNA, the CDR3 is TGCAGCGTAATCCCGGGGACTAGCGGGGGCACAGATACGCAGTATTTT.